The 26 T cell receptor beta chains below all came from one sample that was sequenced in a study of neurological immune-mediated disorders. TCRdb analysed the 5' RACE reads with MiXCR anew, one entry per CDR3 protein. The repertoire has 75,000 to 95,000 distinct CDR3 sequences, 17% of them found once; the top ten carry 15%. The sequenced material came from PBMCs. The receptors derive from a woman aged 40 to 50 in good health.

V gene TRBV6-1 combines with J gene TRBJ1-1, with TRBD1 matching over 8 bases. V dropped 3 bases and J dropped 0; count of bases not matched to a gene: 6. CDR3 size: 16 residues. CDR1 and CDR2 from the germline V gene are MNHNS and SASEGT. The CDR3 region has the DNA TGTGCCAGCAGTGACTCCTCAGGGGGCATGAACACTGAAGCTTTCTTT. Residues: CASSDSSGGMNTEAFF.

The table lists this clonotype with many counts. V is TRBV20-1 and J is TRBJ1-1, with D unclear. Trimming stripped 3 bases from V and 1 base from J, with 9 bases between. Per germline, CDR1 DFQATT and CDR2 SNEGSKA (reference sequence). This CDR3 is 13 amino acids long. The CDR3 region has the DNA TGCAGTGCTAGCTTCGCCGCGAACACTGAAGCTTTCTTT. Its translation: CSASFAANTEAFF.

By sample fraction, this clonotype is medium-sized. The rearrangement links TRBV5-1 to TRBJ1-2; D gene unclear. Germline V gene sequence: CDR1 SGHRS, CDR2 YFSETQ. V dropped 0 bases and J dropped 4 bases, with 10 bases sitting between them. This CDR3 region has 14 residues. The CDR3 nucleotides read TGCGCCAGCAGCTTGGAAACAGTGGCCTATGGCTACACCTTC. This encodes CASSLETVAYGYTF.

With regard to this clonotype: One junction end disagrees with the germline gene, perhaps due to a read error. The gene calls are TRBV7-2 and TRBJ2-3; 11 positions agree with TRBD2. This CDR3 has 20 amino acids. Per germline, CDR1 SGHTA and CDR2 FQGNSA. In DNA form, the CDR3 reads TGTGCCAGCAGCCTAGTCCATAGCGGGGGGGCCGAAATGAGGACAGATAAGCAGTATTTT. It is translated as CASSLVHSGGAEMRTDKQYF.

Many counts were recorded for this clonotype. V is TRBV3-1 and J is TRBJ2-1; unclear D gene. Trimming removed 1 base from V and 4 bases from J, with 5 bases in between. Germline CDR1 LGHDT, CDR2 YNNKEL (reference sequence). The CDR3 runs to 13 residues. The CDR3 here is CASSQVLYNEQFF. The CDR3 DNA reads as TGTGCCAGCAGCCAAGTCCTGTACAATGAGCAGTTCTTC.

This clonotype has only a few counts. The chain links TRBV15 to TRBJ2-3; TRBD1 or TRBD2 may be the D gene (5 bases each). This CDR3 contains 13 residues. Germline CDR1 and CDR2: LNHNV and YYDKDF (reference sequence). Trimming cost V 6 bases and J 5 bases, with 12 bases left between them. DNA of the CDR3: TGTGCCACCAGACTAGGGGCCGGAGATACGCAGTATTTT. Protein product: CATRLGAGDTQYF. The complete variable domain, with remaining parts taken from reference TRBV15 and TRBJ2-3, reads DAMVIQNPRYQVTQFGKPVTLSCSQTLNHNVMYWYQQKSSQAPKLLFHYYDKDFNNEADTPDNFQSRRPNTSFCFLDIRSPGLGDTAMYLCATRLGAGDTQYFGPGTRLTVL.

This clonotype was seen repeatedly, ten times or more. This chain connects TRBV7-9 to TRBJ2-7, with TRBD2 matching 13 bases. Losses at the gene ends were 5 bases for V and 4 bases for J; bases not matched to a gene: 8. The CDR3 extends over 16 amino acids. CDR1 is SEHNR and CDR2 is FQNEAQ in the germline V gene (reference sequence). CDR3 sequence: CASSPRTSGGSYEQYF. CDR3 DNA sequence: TGTGCCAGCAGCCCACGGACTAGCGGGGGCTCTTACGAGCAGTACTTC.

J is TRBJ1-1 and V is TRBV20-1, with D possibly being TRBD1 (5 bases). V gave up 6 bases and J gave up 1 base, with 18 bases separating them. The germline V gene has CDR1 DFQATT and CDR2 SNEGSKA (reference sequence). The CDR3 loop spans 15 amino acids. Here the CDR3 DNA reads TGCAGTGCAATTGGGGGGAAATCAGCGAACACTGAAGCTTTCTTT. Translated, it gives CSAIGGKSANTEAFF.

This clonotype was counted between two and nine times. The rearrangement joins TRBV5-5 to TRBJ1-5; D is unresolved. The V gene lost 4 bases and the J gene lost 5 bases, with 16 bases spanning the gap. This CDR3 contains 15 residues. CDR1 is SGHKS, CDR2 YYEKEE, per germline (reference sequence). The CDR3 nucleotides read TGTGCCAGCAGCCTTGAGGGCGGGCAGCATCAGCCCCAGCATTTT. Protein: CASSLEGGQHQPQHF.

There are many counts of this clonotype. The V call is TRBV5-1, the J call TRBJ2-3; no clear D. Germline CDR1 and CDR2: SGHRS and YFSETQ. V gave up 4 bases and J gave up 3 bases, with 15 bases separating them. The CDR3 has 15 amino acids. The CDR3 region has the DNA TGCGCCAGCAGCATCGGCTCCAAAGGAACAGATACGCAGTATTTT. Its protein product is CASSIGSKGTDTQYF.

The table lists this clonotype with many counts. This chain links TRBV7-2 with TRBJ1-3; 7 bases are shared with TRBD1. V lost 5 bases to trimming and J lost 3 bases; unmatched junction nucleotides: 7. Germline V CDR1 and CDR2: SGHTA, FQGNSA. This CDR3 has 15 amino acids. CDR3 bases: TGTGCCAGCAGCCTCGAGGGGGCTGGTGGAAACACCATATATTTT. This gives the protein CASSLEGAGGNTIYF.

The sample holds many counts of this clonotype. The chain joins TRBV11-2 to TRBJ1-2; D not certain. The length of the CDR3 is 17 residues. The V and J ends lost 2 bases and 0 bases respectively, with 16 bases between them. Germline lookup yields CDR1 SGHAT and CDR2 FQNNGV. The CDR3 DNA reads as TGTGCCAGCAGCTTAATACGTGGGCAGGCCACTAACTATGGCTACACCTTC. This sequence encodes CASSLIRGQATNYGYTF.

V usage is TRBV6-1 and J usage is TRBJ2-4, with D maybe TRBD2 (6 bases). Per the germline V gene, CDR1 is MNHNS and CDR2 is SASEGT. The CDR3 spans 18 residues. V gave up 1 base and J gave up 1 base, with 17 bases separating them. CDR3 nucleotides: TGTGCCAGCAGTGAAGGGGGACTGGGCGTGTGGGCCAAAAACATTCAGTACTTC. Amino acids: CASSEGGLGVWAKNIQYF.

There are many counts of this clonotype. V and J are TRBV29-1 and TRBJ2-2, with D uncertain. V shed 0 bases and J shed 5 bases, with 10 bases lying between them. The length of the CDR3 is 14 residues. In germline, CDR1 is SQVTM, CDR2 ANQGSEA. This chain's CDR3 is CSVEDYEETGELFF. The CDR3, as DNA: TGCAGCGTTGAAGATTACGAGGAAACCGGGGAGCTGTTTTTT.

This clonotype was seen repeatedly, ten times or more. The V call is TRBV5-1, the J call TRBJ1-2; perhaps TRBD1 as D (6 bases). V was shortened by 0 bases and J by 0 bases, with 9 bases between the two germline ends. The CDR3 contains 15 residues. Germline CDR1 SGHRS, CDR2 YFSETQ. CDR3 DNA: TGCGCCAGCAGCTTGGCCCCAGGGGCTAACTATGGCTACACCTTC. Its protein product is CASSLAPGANYGYTF.

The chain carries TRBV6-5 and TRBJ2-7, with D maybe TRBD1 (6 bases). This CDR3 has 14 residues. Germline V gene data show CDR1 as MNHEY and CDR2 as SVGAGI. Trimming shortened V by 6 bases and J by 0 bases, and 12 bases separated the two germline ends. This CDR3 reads CASSLADSSYEQYF. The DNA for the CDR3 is TGTGCCAGCAGCCTTGCGGACAGCTCCTACGAGCAGTACTTC.

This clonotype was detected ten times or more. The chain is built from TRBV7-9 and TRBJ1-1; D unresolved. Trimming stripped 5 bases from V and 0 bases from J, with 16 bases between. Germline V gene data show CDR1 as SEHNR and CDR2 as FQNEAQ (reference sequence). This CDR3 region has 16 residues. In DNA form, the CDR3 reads TGTGCCAGCAGCCCAAGGGATAAGCTCATGAACACTGAAGCTTTCTTT. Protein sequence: CASSPRDKLMNTEAFF.

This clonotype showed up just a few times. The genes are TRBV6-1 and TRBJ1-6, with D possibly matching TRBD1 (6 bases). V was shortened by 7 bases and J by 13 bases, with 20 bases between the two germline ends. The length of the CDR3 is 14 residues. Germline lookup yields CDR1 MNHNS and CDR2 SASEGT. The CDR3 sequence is CASKMDSLGDPLHF. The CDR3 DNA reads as TGTGCCAGCAAAATGGACAGCCTCGGGGACCCCCTCCACTTT.

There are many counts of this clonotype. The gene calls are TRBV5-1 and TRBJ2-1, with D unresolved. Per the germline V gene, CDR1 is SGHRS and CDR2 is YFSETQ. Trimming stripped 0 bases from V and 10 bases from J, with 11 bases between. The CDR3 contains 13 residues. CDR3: CASSLEVGSEQFF. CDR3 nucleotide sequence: TGCGCCAGCAGCTTGGAGGTAGGCAGCGAGCAGTTCTTC.

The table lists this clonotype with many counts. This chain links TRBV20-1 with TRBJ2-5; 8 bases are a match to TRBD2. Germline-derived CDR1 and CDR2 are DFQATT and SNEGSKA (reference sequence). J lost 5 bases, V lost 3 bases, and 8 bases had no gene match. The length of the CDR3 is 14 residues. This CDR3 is CSASYGGAGETQYF. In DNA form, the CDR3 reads TGCAGTGCTAGCTACGGGGGGGCCGGTGAGACCCAGTACTTC.

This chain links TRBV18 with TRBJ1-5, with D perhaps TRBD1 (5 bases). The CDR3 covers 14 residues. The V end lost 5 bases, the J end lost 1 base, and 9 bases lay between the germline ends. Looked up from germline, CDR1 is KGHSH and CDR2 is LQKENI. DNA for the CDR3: TGTGCCAGCTCAGCAACAGGAAGCAATCAGCCCCAGCATTTT. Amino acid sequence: CASSATGSNQPQHF.

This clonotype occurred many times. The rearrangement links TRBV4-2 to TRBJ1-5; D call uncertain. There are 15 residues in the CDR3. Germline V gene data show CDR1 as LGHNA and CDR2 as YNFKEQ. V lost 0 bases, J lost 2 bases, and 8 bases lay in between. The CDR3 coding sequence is TGTGCCAGCAGCCAAGATCGGCAGGGCAATCAGCCCCAGCATTTT. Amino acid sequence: CASSQDRQGNQPQHF.

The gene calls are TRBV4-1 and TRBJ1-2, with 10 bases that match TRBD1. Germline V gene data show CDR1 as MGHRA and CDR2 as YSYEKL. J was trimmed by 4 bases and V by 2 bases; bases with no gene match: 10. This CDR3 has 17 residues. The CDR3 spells CASSQTGTGVPLYGYTF. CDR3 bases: TGCGCCAGCAGCCAAACCGGGACAGGGGTTCCCCTCTATGGCTACACCTTC.

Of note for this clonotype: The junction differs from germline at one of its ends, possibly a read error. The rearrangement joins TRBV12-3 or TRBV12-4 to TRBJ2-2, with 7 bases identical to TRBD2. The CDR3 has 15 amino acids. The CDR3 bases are TGTGCCAGCAGCCGGGCCGGGACTACGGCCGGGGTGCTGTTTTTT. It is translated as CASSRAGTTAGVLFF.

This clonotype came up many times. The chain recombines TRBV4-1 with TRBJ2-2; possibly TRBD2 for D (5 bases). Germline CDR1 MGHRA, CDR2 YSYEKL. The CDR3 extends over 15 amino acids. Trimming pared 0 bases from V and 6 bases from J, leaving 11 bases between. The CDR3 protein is CASSQDQRRPGELFF. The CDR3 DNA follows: TGCGCCAGCAGCCAAGATCAGAGGAGGCCCGGGGAGCTGTTTTTT.

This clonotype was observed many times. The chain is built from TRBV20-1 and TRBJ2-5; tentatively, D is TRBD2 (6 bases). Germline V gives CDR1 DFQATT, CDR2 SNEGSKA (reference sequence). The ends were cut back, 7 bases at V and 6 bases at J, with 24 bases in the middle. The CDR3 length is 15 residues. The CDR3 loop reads CSVPTRGRGEKTQYF. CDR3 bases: TGCAGTGTCCCCACGCGGGGTAGGGGCGAGAAGACCCAGTACTTC.